The rows below give T cell receptor beta chains drawn from one sample of a study of shared clonotypes between healthy human individuals. Generated by immunoSEQ multiplex PCR, the TCRdb table keeps only in-frame clones and is missing some. Of fewer than 700,000 clones listed, around 78% are singletons. Sequencing input: PBMCs. The receptors come from a woman aged 40 to 50 in good health. Some clones in this sample may be carry-over from other donors' samples. The CDR3 runs from the conserved cysteine through the conserved F or W. A D gene is named only where the DNA matches it firmly. Part of the rows lack a size; the others show once, few, many or a class for expanded clones.

J gene | clone size | D gene | V gene | CDR3 DNA | CDR3 protein
TRBJ2-1 | . | TRBD1 | TRBV30 | TGTGCCTGGAGCAGTTGGGACAGGCCGCTTTTTGGGCAGTTCTTC | CAWSSWDRPLFGQFF
TRBJ2-3 | . | TRBD2 | TRBV11-2 | TGTGCCAGCAGCCCGTTAGCGGGAGGGCTTGGGGATACGCAGTATTTT | CASSPLAGGLGDTQYF
TRBJ1-5 | . | . | TRBV4-2 | TGTGCCAGCAGCCCTGGACCACCGATGCTCGGTCAGCCCCAGCATTTT | CASSPGPPMLGQPQHF
TRBJ2-2 | . | TRBD1 | TRBV2 | TGTGCCAGCGGAAAACAGGGGGCGAGTGCCGGGGAGCTGTTTTTT | CASGKQGASAGELFF
TRBJ2-7 | . | . | TRBV30 | TGTGCCTGGAGTGTAACGGCCCACGAGCAGTACTTC | CAWSVTAHEQYF
TRBJ1-4 | . | TRBD1 | TRBV27 | TGTGCCAGCAGTTTAAAACGGGCAGGGGGAGAAAAACTGTTTTTT | CASSLKRAGGEKLFF
TRBJ1-1 | . | . | TRBV5-4 | TGTGCCAGCAGCAGGGGTCTGGTATCTGAAGCTTTCTTT | CASSRGLVSEAFF
TRBJ2-3 | . | . | TRBV19 | TGTGCCAGTAGTCCCGGCAAAAGAGGAGATACGCAGTATTTT | CASSPGKRGDTQYF
TRBJ2-5 | . | TRBD1 | TRBV7-2 | TGTGCCAGCAGCTCGACAGGGGTCGTAGAGACCCAGTACTTC | CASSSTGVVETQYF
TRBJ2-6 | . | . | TRBV28 | TGTGCCAGCAGTAAGGACACACCGTCTGGGGCCAACGTCCTGACTTTC | CASSKDTPSGANVLTF
TRBJ2-5 | few | . | TRBV9 | TGTGCCAGCACCTCGGGAAACAGCATCGAGACCCAGTACTTC | CASTSGNSIETQYF
TRBJ1-2 | . | . | TRBV6-5 | TGTGCCAGCAGGGAAGGGACACCCCAGAAGGGCTACACCTTC | CASREGTPQKGYTF
TRBJ1-2 | . | TRBD1 | TRBV28 | TGTGCCAGCAGAATGGACAGGGTGGAAGGCTACACCTTC | CASRMDRVEGYTF
TRBJ2-1 | once | . | TRBV30 | TGTGCCTGGAGCGAGGGGAGCTACAATGAGCAGTTCTTC | CAWSEGSYNEQFF
TRBJ2-1 | . | TRBD1 | TRBV7-2 | TGTGCCAGCAGCCCCGGACAGGGTTGGAATGAGCAGTTCTTC | CASSPGQGWNEQFF
TRBJ2-1 | many | TRBD2 | TRBV29-1 | TGCAGCGTTGAGGGACGGGCTAGCGGGAGGGCCGCCTGGAGCTCCTACAATGAGCAGTTCTTC | CSVEGRASGRAAWSSYNEQFF
TRBJ2-2 | . | . | TRBV11-2 | TGTGCCAGCAGCGGGGGCTCTCTAAACACCGGGGAGCTGTTTTTT | CASSGGSLNTGELFF
TRBJ1-5 | few | . | TRBV18 | TGTGCCAGCTCACCCTATAGCAATCAGCCCCAGCATTTT | CASSPYSNQPQHF
TRBJ2-1 | . | TRBD1 | TRBV10-3 | TGTGCCATCAGCCCCCGAACGACAGGGTCCTACAATGAGCAGTTCTTC | CAISPRTTGSYNEQFF
TRBJ2-1 | . | TRBD1 | TRBV7-6 | TGTGCCAGCAGCTTAGAGTTTGGGACAGGGGCCTACAATGAGCAGTTCTTC | CASSLEFGTGAYNEQFF
TRBJ1-2 | . | TRBD1 | TRBV27 | TGTGCCAGCAGTCCACAGACAGGGGGCGGCTATGGCTACACCTTC | CASSPQTGGGYGYTF
TRBJ2-1 | . | TRBD2 | TRBV5-1 | TGCGCCAGCAGCTTGGCCACTAGCGGCTACAATGAGCAGTTCTTC | CASSLATSGYNEQFF
TRBJ2-1 | . | TRBD2 | TRBV6-1 | TGTGCCAGCAGAGGGAGGGCTAGCGGGGACAATGAGCAGTTCTTC | CASRGRASGDNEQFF
TRBJ2-7 | . | . | TRBV5-6 | TGTGCCAGCAACGCATTGGGGGCCTCGCAGGAGCAGTACTTC | CASNALGASQEQYF
TRBJ1-2 | . | . | TRBV5-5 | TGTGCCAGCAGCTTTTTTCCCCTCTCCGGGGGATCTAACTATGGCTACACCTTC | CASSFFPLSGGSNYGYTF
TRBJ1-5 | . | . | TRBV2 | TGTGCCAGCAGTGACAATTATAGCAATCAGCCCCAGCATTTT | CASSDNYSNQPQHF
TRBJ1-2 | . | TRBD1 | TRBV4-3 | TGCGCCAGCAGCCAAGAGCCAGGGGGTTGGGGCTACACCTTC | CASSQEPGGWGYTF
TRBJ1-1 | . | . | TRBV15 | TGTGCCACCAGCAGAGATTTAACGGAGTACACTGAAGCTTTCTTT | CATSRDLTEYTEAFF
TRBJ2-1 | . | . | TRBV5-1 | TGCGCCAGCAGCTTTATTGCGGGAAAGCAGTTCTTC | CASSFIAGKQFF
TRBJ2-1 | . | . | TRBV7-2 | TGTGCCAGCAGCTTAGGTGGGTATGAGCAGTTCTTC | CASSLGGYEQFF
TRBJ2-2 | . | TRBD2 | TRBV27 | TGTGCCAGCAGTTTCATAAGGACTAGCGAGAACACCGGGGAGCTGTTTTTT | CASSFIRTSENTGELFF
TRBJ2-7 | . | . | TRBV5-6 | TGTGCCAGCAGCTTGGCCGCTCGGGGCTTCCCAAGGTCCTACGAGCAGTACTTC | CASSLAARGFPRSYEQYF
TRBJ2-7 | . | . | TRBV27 | TGTGCCAGCAGTCGGGACCGAGCCTACGAGCAGTACTTC | CASSRDRAYEQYF
TRBJ1-2 | . | . | TRBV2 | TGTGCCAGCAGTGATGATCGAGGGGTCGGTGGCTACACCTTC | CASSDDRGVGGYTF
TRBJ2-1 | . | TRBD2 | TRBV5-1 | TGCGCCAGCAGCTCTACCGGGACTAGCGGGAGTGGTGAGCAGTTCTTC | CASSSTGTSGSGEQFF
TRBJ1-2 | . | TRBD1 | TRBV28 | TGTGCCAGCAGTCGCTCGACAGGGTCCGGGTACTATGGCTACACCTTC | CASSRSTGSGYYGYTF
TRBJ2-3 | . | TRBD2 | TRBV5-1 | TGCGCCAGCAGCCTAAGACTAGCGGGAGGGTTGGGCACAGATACGCAGTATTTT | CASSLRLAGGLGTDTQYF
TRBJ2-7 | few | . | TRBV11-2 | TGTGCCAGCAGCTTAGTCCAGGGTTCCTACGAGCAGTACTTC | CASSLVQGSYEQYF